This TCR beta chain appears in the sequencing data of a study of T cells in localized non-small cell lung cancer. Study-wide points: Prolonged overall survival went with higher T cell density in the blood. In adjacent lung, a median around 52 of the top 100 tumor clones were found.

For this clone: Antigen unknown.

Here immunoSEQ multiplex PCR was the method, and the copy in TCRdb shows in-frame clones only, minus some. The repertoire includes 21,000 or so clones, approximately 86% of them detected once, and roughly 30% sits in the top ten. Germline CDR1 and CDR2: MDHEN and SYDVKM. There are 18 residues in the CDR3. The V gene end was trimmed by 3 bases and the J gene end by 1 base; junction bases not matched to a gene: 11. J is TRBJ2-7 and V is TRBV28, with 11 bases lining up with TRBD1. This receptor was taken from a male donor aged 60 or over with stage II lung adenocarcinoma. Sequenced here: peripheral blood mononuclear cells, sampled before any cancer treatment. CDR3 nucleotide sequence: TGTGCCAGCAGTTTGGGGACAGGGGGGTTTCTAGGTTCCTACGAGCAGTACTTC. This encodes CASSLGTGGFLGSYEQYF.